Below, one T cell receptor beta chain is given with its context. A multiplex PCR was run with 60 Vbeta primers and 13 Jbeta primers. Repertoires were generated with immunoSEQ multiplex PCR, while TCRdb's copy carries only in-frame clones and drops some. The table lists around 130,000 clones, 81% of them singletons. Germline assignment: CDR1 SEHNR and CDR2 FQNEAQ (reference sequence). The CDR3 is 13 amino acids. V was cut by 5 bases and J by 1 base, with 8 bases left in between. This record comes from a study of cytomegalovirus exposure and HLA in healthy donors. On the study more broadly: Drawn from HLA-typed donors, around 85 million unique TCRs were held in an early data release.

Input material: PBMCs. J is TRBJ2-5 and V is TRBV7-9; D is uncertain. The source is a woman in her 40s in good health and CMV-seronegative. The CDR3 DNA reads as TGTGCCAGCAGCCCTTCCTTCCAAGAGACCCAGTACTTC. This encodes CASSPSFQETQYF. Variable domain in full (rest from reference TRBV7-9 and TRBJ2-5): DTGVSQNPRHKITKRGQNVTFRCDPISEHNRLYWYRQTLGQGPEFLTYFQNEAQLEKSRLLSDRFSAERPKGSFSTLEIQRTEQGDSAMYLCASSPSFQETQYFGPGTRLLVL.